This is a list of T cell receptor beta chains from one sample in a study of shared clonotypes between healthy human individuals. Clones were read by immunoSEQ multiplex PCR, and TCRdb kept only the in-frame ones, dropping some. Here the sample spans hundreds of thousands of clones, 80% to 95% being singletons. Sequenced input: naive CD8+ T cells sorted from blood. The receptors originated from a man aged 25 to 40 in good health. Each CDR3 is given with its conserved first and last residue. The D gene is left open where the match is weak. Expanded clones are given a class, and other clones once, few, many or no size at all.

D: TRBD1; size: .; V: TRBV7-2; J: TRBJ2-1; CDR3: CASSLPQGDNEQFF; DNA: TGTGCCAGCAGCCTACCCCAGGGGGACAATGAGCAGTTCTTC
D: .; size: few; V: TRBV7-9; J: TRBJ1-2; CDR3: CASSFEEDGYTF; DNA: TGTGCCAGCAGCTTTGAAGAGGATGGCTACACCTTC
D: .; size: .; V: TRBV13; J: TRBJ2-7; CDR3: CASSLQGRQGEQYF; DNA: TGTGCCAGCAGCTTACAGGGGAGGCAGGGCGAGCAGTACTTC
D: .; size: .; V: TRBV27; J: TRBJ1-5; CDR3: CASSRGGGNQPQHF; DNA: TGTGCCTCCAGTAGGGGGGGCGGAAATCAGCCCCAGCATTTT
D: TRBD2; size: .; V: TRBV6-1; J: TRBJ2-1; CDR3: CASSEAILAGSYNEQFF; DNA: TGTGCCAGCAGTGAAGCTATCCTAGCGGGATCCTACAATGAGCAGTTCTTC
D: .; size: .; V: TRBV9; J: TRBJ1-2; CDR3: CASSVGQGDGYTF; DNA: TGTGCCAGCAGCGTAGGGCAGGGAGATGGCTACACCTTC
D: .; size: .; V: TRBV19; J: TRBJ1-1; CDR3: CASSIVVAGENTEAFF; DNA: TGTGCCAGTAGTATAGTAGTCGCCGGGGAGAACACTGAAGCTTTCTTT
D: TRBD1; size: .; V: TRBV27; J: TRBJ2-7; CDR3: CASSFWDRGEYEQYF; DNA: TGTGCCAGCAGTTTCTGGGACAGGGGTGAGTACGAGCAGTACTTC
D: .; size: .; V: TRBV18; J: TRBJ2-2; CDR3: CASSPSGTGELFF; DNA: TGTGCCAGCTCACCATCCGGGACCGGGGAGCTGTTTTTT
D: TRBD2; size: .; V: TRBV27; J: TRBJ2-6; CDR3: CASSFLSGSTGANVLTF; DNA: TGTGCCAGCAGTTTTCTTAGCGGGAGTACTGGGGCCAACGTCCTGACTTTC
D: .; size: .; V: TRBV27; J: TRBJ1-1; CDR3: CASLGNTEAFF; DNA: TGTGCCAGCTTAGGGAACACTGAAGCTTTCTTT
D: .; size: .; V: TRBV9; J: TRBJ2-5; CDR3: CASSDQGNLQETQYF; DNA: TGTGCCAGCAGCGACCAGGGTAACCTCCAAGAGACCCAGTACTTC
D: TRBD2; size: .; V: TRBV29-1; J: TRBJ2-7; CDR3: CSVWTSGRYEQYF; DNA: TGCAGCGTTTGGACTAGCGGGCGCTACGAGCAGTACTTC
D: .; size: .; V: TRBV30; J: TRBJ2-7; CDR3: CAWRGGGSYEQYF; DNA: TGTGCCTGGCGAGGGGGAGGTTCCTACGAGCAGTACTTC
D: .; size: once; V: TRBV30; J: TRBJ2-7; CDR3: CAWNYGLGYEQYF; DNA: TGTGCCTGGAACTACGGACTGGGCTACGAGCAGTACTTC
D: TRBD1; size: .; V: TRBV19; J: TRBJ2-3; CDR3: CASSIRGTGLFPEDTQYF; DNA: TGTGCCAGTAGTATACGGGGGACAGGGTTATTTCCCGAAGATACGCAGTATTTT
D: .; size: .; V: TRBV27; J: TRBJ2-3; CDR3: CASSFSIGATDTQYF; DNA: TGTGCCAGCAGTTTTTCCATCGGGGCGACAGATACGCAGTATTTT
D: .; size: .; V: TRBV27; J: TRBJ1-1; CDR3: CASSLSAGGTEAFF; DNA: TGTGCCAGCAGTTTATCGGCGGGGGGCACTGAAGCTTTCTTT
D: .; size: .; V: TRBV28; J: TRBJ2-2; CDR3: CASSLVLGVRTGELFF; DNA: TGTGCCAGCAGTTTGGTTCTAGGGGTTCGCACCGGGGAGCTGTTTTTT
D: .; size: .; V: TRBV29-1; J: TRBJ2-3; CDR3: CSLRDGTDTQYF; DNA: TGCAGCCTCCGGGACGGCACAGATACGCAGTATTTT
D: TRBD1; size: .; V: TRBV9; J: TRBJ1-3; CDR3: CASSAARTGLNQGNTIYF; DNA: TGTGCCAGCAGCGCCGCTAGGACAGGGCTTAATCAGGGAAACACCATATATTTT
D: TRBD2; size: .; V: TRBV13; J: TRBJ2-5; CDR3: CASSSGLAETQYF; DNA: TGTGCCAGCAGCTCGGGACTAGCGGAGACCCAGTACTTC
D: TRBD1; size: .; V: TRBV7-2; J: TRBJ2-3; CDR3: CASSAGDSPSTDTQYF; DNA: TGTGCCAGCAGCGCCGGGGACAGCCCCTCCACAGATACGCAGTATTTT
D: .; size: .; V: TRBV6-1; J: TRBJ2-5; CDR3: CATDLSGNQETQYF; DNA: TGTGCCACCGACCTGAGCGGAAACCAAGAGACCCAGTACTTC
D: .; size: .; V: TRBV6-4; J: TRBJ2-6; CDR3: CASSDSRGSGANVLTF; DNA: TGTGCCAGCAGTGACTCGAGGGGGTCTGGGGCCAACGTCCTGACTTTC
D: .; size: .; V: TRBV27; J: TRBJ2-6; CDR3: CASSPGSSGANVLTF; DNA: TGTGCCAGCAGTCCCGGGAGCTCTGGGGCCAACGTCCTGACTTTC
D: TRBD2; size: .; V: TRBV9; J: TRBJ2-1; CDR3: CASSVTSGIYNEQFF; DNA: TGTGCCAGCAGCGTGACTAGCGGGATTTACAATGAGCAGTTCTTC
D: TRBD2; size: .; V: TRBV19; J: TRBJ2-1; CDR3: CAPPGLATYNEQFF; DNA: TGTGCCCCTCCGGGACTAGCGACCTACAATGAGCAGTTCTTC
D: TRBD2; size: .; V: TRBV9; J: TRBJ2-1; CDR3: CASSNRLAGNEQFF; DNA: TGTGCCAGCAGCAACCGACTAGCAGGCAATGAGCAGTTCTTC
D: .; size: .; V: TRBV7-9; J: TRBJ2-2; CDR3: CASRSLGERANTGELFF; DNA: TGTGCCAGCAGGAGCTTAGGGGAGAGAGCGAACACCGGGGAGCTGTTTTTT
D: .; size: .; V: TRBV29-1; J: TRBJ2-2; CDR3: CSVDLEGNTGELFF; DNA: TGCAGCGTTGATTTGGAGGGGAACACCGGGGAGCTGTTTTTT
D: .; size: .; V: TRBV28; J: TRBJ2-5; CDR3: CASSLFGSNQETQYF; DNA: TGTGCCAGCAGTTTATTTGGGAGCAACCAAGAGACCCAGTACTTC
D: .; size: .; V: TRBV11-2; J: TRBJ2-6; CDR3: CASSLDTGANVLTF; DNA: TGTGCCAGCAGCTTAGATACGGGAGCCAACGTCCTGACTTTC
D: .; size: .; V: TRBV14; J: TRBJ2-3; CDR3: CASSPWGTTPADTQYF; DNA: TGTGCCAGCAGCCCTTGGGGTACCACTCCGGCAGATACGCAGTATTTT
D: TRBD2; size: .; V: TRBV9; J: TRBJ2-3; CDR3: CASSARHRDYRTDTQYF; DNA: TGTGCCAGCAGCGCTCGACACCGGGACTATCGCACAGATACGCAGTATTTT
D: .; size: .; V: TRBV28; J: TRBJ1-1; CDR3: CASSYGGSRVSEAFF; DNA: TGTGCCAGCAGTTATGGGGGGTCGAGAGTATCTGAAGCTTTCTTT
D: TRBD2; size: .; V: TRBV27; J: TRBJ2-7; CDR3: CASSLSEGVAGGEQYF; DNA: TGTGCCAGCAGTTTATCGGAAGGGGTAGCGGGAGGCGAGCAGTACTTC
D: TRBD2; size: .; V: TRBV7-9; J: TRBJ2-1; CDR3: CASSSVTSGHNEQFF; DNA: TGTGCCAGCAGCTCTGTGACTAGCGGGCACAATGAGCAGTTCTTC